The 8 T cell receptor beta chains in this list originate from one sample, sequenced in a study of T cell responses to AZD1222 COVID-19 vaccine. Some clones are missing from TCRdb's copy, which holds only in-frame ones; the method was immunoSEQ multiplex PCR. The table records tens of thousands of clones, 89% of them present only once. This sample comprised peripheral blood, obtained on day 0 of AZD1222 vaccination. These receptors were taken from an adult in good health.

This clone came up once. The gene calls are TRBV19 and TRBJ1-2, with D possibly being TRBD1 (5 bases). The CDR3 length is 13 residues. Looked up from germline, CDR1 is LNHDA and CDR2 is SQIVND (reference sequence). V lost 5 bases, J lost 5 bases, and 12 bases lay in between. The CDR3 here is CASSDRQGYGYTF. CDR3 bases: TGTGCCAGTAGTGACAGACAAGGGTATGGCTACACCTTC.

The chain carries TRBV11-2 and TRBJ2-7, with 10 bases lining up with TRBD2. V lost 3 bases and J lost 7; bases outside the gene matches: 6. The CDR3 extends over 14 amino acids. Germline V gene sequence: CDR1 SGHAT, CDR2 FQNNGV. CDR3 region: CASSFRGLAREQYF. The CDR3 DNA reads TGTGCCAGCAGCTTTCGGGGACTAGCGCGAGAGCAGTACTTC. Together with reference TRBV11-2 and TRBJ2-7, the CDR3 gives the full variable domain: EAGVAQSPRYKIIEKRQSVAFWCNPISGHATLYWYQQILGQGPKLLIQFQNNGVVDDSQLPKDRFSAERLKGVDSTLKIQPAKLEDSAVYLCASSFRGLAREQYFGPGTRLTVT.

This clone occurred once. This chain uses TRBV19 with TRBJ1-4, with D maybe TRBD1 (5 bases). V lost 6 bases, J lost 0 bases, and 11 bases lay in between. This CDR3 spans 15 amino acids. Germline V lookup: CDR1 LNHDA, CDR2 SQIVND (reference sequence). CDR3 in DNA: TGTGCCAGTAGCTGGGGGATTGCAACTAATGAAAAACTGTTTTTT. Amino acids: CASSWGIATNEKLFF.

The chain links TRBV6-1 to TRBJ2-6, with D perhaps TRBD1 (5 bases). This CDR3 contains 16 residues. V lost 4 bases, J lost 0 bases, and 10 bases lay in between. Germline V gives CDR1 MNHNS, CDR2 SASEGT. This CDR3 reads CASSASGNSGANVLTF. In DNA form, the CDR3 reads TGTGCCAGCAGTGCCTCAGGGAACTCTGGGGCCAACGTCCTGACTTTC.

This clone was detected only once. The genes are TRBV5-1 and TRBJ2-5; D is unclear. Germline-derived CDR1 and CDR2 are SGHRS and YFSETQ. This CDR3 is built from 12 residues. V was cut by 1 base and J by 1 base, with 2 bases left in between. CDR3 sequence reads: CASSLSQETQYF. The CDR3 nucleotides are TGCGCCAGCAGCTTGTCCCAAGAGACCCAGTACTTC.

The chain links TRBV7-9 to TRBJ1-5; D not resolved. This CDR3 region has 14 residues. Germline-derived CDR1 and CDR2 are SEHNR and FQNEAQ (reference sequence). Trimming cost V 4 bases and J 3 bases, with 10 bases left between them. The CDR3 loop reads CASSSIGDNQPQHF. The CDR3 nucleotides are TGTGCCAGCAGCTCTATCGGGGACAATCAGCCCCAGCATTTT.

The V gene is TRBV5-1, the J gene TRBJ1-2, with D possibly matching TRBD1 (5 bases). The CDR3 is made up of 16 amino acids. The germline gives CDR1 SGHRS, CDR2 YFSETQ. V was cut by 3 bases and J by 8 bases, with 23 bases left in between. The CDR3 region has the DNA TGCGCCAGCAGCTCGGCCCCGGACATAACCTATGTGGGCTACACCTTC. Translated, it gives CASSSAPDITYVGYTF.

The chain uses TRBV30 and TRBJ2-7; 9 nucleotides match TRBD2. CDR3 length equals 14 residues. Trimming took 0 bases from V and 2 from J; bases not matched to a gene: 2. In germline, CDR1 is GTSNPN, CDR2 SVGIG (reference sequence). CDR3 sequence: CAWSVGGRAYEQYF. CDR3 DNA: TGTGCCTGGAGTGTAGGCGGGAGGGCCTACGAGCAGTACTTC.